The 29 T cell receptor beta chains in this list originate from one sample, sequenced in a study of early T cells in non-severe SARS-CoV-2 infection. TCRdb independently ran MiXCR on the 5' RACE reads; one entry per CDR3 protein. The table records around 77,000 distinct CDR3 sequences, roughly a tenth of them present only once. Specimen: whole blood, collected at baseline. All receptors come from an adult who was a healthcare worker with PCR-confirmed SARS-CoV-2 infection or an uninfected control (not recorded which).

This clonotype was found a few times. The rearrangement joins TRBV7-2 to TRBJ2-3; 8 bases line up with TRBD1. V dropped 3 bases and J dropped 5; count of bases not matched to a gene: 7. The CDR3 is 15 amino acids. From germline, CDR1 is SGHTA and CDR2 FQGNSA. CDR3 sequence: CASSLSGGEVDTQYF. CDR3 DNA: TGTGCCAGCAGCTTGTCAGGGGGCGAGGTAGATACGCAGTATTTT.

This clonotype has just one count. The chain's CDR3 is CASSIGQGSYEQYF. The CDR3 coding sequence is TGTGCCAGTAGTATAGGGCAGGGGTCCTACGAGCAGTACTTC. The chain links TRBV19 to TRBJ2-7; weak D call: TRBD1 (6 bases). The V end lost 1 base, the J end lost 1 base, and 8 bases lay between the germline ends. The germline V gene has CDR1 LNHDA and CDR2 SQIVND (reference sequence). The CDR3 spans 14 residues.

The V call is TRBV5-5, the J call TRBJ1-5, with 9 nucleotides matching TRBD1. J lost 6 bases, V lost 3 bases, and 4 bases had no gene match. Germline V gene lookup returns CDR1 SGHKS and CDR2 YYEKEE (reference sequence). CDR3 length: 14 amino acids. The CDR3 bases are TGTGCCAGCAGCTGGACAGGGGAAGGTCAGCCCCAGCATTTT. This codes for CASSWTGEGQPQHF.

This rearrangement joins TRBV19 to TRBJ2-5; D is unclear. Germline V gene sequence: CDR1 LNHDA, CDR2 SQIVND (reference sequence). There are 13 residues in the CDR3. The V gene lost 1 base and the J gene lost 3 bases, with 6 bases spanning the gap. CDR3 protein: CASSIGGEETQYF. CDR3 sequence (DNA): TGTGCCAGTAGTATAGGCGGCGAAGAGACCCAGTACTTC.

This clonotype turned up a few times. The V and J genes are TRBV7-2 and TRBJ2-1, with D perhaps matching TRBD1 (5 bases). Germline V lookup: CDR1 SGHTA, CDR2 FQGNSA. The V end lost 3 bases, the J end lost 5 bases, and 8 bases lay between the germline ends. CDR3 length equals 13 residues. For the CDR3, the DNA is TGTGCCAGCAGCTTCCCACAGGACAATGAGCAGTTCTTC. Translation gives CASSFPQDNEQFF.

This clonotype has just a few counts. The J gene is TRBJ2-3, the V gene TRBV5-1, with 8 bases identical to TRBD2. From germline, CDR1 is SGHRS and CDR2 YFSETQ. The CDR3 length is 16 residues. The ends lost 5 bases at V and 2 bases at J; junction bases unmatched: 10. The CDR3 protein is CASREGLAGSTDTQYF. CDR3 in DNA: TGCGCCAGCAGAGAAGGGTTAGCGGGGTCCACAGATACGCAGTATTTT.

In its sample, this clonotype was seen a few times. J is TRBJ2-5 and V is TRBV7-2, with no clear D. In germline, CDR1 is SGHTA, CDR2 FQGNSA. This CDR3 spans 16 amino acids. V lost 1 base, J lost 0 bases, and 12 bases lay in between. CDR3 amino acids: CASSLGLGIYQETQYF. CDR3 DNA sequence: TGTGCCAGCAGCTTAGGGTTGGGCATTTACCAAGAGACCCAGTACTTC.

This clonotype was detected only a few times. The V gene is TRBV7-2, the J gene TRBJ2-3; 7 bases align to TRBD1. The CDR3 is made up of 16 amino acids. The germline V gene has CDR1 SGHTA and CDR2 FQGNSA. Trimming at V came to 2 bases and at J to 2 bases, leaving 7 bases not matched to a gene. CDR3 sequence (DNA): TGTGCCAGCAGCTTAATGGCAGGGGGTAACACAGATACGCAGTATTTT. It encodes CASSLMAGGNTDTQYF.

This clonotype has ten or more counts. The chain couples TRBV6-6 to TRBJ1-2; no firm D call. V gave up 0 bases and J gave up 7 bases, with 21 bases separating them. The CDR3 is 17 residues long. Germline loops: CDR1 MNHNY, CDR2 SVGAGI (reference sequence). CDR3 nucleotide sequence: TGTGCCAGCAGTTACTCGAAGAGCCGGCAGGCCCCCTTTGGCTACACCTTC. Translating it yields CASSYSKSRQAPFGYTF.

The chain has TRBV4-1 and TRBJ2-7; TRBD2 is a possible D gene (7 bases). This CDR3 region has 15 residues. Germline V lookup: CDR1 MGHRA, CDR2 YSYEKL. V gave up 5 bases and J gave up 6 bases, with 20 bases separating them. CDR3 sequence: CASSSSRGASGEQYF. The DNA for the CDR3 is TGCGCCAGCAGCTCAAGTCGGGGGGCGTCGGGCGAGCAGTACTTC.

This clonotype was seen a handful of times. The CDR3 reads CATRPRGGASEAFF. Written as DNA, the CDR3 is TGTGCCACCCGCCCTCGGGGGGGCGCGTCGGAAGCTTTCTTT. The V gene is TRBV24-1, the J gene TRBJ1-1; tentative D call: TRBD1 (6 bases). The germline V and J ends were trimmed by 9 bases and 8 bases, with 21 bases remaining between them. Germline values: CDR1 KGHDR, CDR2 SFDVKD. The CDR3 is 14 amino acids.

This clonotype was seen a handful of times. This rearrangement joins TRBV7-6 to TRBJ2-1; TRBD1 might be the D (6 bases). Germline V gene sequence: CDR1 SGHVS, CDR2 FNYEAQ. The CDR3 contains 14 residues. V lost 5 bases and J 3 bases, leaving 11 bases between the germline ends. The DNA of the CDR3 is TGTGCCAGCAGCGTAGGACAGTACTACAATGAGCAGTTCTTC. It specifies CASSVGQYYNEQFF.

The table lists this clonotype with a few counts. The chain joins TRBV2 to TRBJ2-3; D is unclear. The germline V and J ends were trimmed by 8 bases and 3 bases, with 6 bases remaining between them. The CDR3 totals 11 residues. Germline CDR1 and CDR2: SNHLY and FYNNEI. The CDR3 is CASQKTDTQYF. As DNA, the CDR3 is TGTGCCAGCCAAAAAACAGATACGCAGTATTTT.

J is TRBJ1-5 and V is TRBV5-6; TRBD1 matches 7 bases. Germline V gene data show CDR1 as SGHDT and CDR2 as YYEEEE. The CDR3 consists of 17 residues. The V and J ends lost 0 bases and 1 base, in that order; junction bases with no gene match: 7. The CDR3 DNA reads as TGTGCCAGCAGCTTGGGTGGTAGGGGGCCGAGCAATCAGCCCCAGCATTTT. Residues: CASSLGGRGPSNQPQHF.

This clonotype has just a few counts. V gene TRBV6-5 combines with J gene TRBJ1-1; maybe TRBD1 (5 bases). V shed 6 bases and J shed 1 base, with 12 bases lying between them. Germline-derived CDR1 and CDR2 are MNHEY and SVGAGI. The CDR3 totals 14 residues. CDR3 bases: TGTGCCAGCAGGTATCAGGGTCGGAACACTGAAGCTTTCTTT. It specifies CASRYQGRNTEAFF.

In this sample, this clonotype turned up many times. V is TRBV12-3 or TRBV12-4 and J is TRBJ2-5; 11 bases line up with TRBD1. The CDR3 is 14 amino acids. With 7 bases clipped from V and 6 bases from J, the junction kept 7 bases outside the gene matches. CDR3: CASTWTGGEKTQYF. In nucleotides, the CDR3 is TGTGCCAGCACATGGACAGGGGGCGAAAAGACCCAGTACTTC.

This clonotype has only a few counts. The V and J genes are TRBV2 and TRBJ2-7, with 7 positions matching TRBD2. Germline CDR1 reads SNHLY; CDR2 reads FYNNEI. The CDR3 spans 15 residues. The junction had 5 bases not matched to a gene; V was cut back by 1 base and J by 2 bases. The CDR3 DNA reads as TGTGCCAGCAGTGAAGAGCGGGGTTTTACCTACGAGCAGTACTTC. Amino acids: CASSEERGFTYEQYF.

The V gene is TRBV7-3, the J gene TRBJ2-7, with 7 bases aligning to TRBD2. The germline CDR1 and CDR2 sequences are SGHTA and FQGTGA. After removal of 5 bases from V and 5 bases from J, the junction contained 6 bases not matched to a gene. CDR3 length: 13 residues. CDR3 nucleotides: TGTGCCAGCAGCCAGACTAGCTGGGACGAGCAGTACTTC. It translates to CASSQTSWDEQYF.

This sequence joins TRBV20-1 and TRBJ2-1, with 8 bases matching TRBD2. Trimming removed 5 bases from V and 6 bases from J; junction bases left unmatched: 9. The CDR3 is 14 amino acids. CDR1 DFQATT and CDR2 SNEGSKA come from the germline V gene (reference sequence). The DNA for the CDR3 is TGCAGTGCTCAATCGGGACTAGATACCAATGAGCAGTTCTTC. Encoded protein: CSAQSGLDTNEQFF.

This clonotype was detected a few times. The chain couples TRBV19 to TRBJ2-1, with D perhaps TRBD1 or TRBD2 (5 bases each). Germline CDR1 and CDR2: LNHDA and SQIVND (reference sequence). The V and J ends lost 1 base and 4 bases respectively, with 8 bases between them. The CDR3 totals 14 residues. The CDR3 region is CASSIGQRYNEQFF. As DNA, the CDR3 is TGTGCCAGTAGTATAGGACAGCGGTACAATGAGCAGTTCTTC.

This clonotype was counted a few times. The rearrangement uses TRBV10-2 and TRBJ2-1; 8 positions agree with TRBD2. This CDR3 is built from 16 residues. The junction had 7 bases not matched to a gene; V was cut back by 6 bases and J by 0 bases. Germline CDR1 and CDR2: WSHSY and SAAADI. The chain's CDR3 is CASSGIGGVSYNEQFF. The CDR3 coding sequence is TGCGCCAGCAGCGGTATCGGGGGGGTCTCCTACAATGAGCAGTTCTTC.

This clonotype was observed a few times. V usage is TRBV7-2 and J usage is TRBJ2-3; TRBD1 aligns across 7 bases. With V trimmed by 3 bases and J by 1 base, 4 bases remained unmatched. Germline V gene data show CDR1 as SGHTA and CDR2 as FQGNSA. CDR3 length: 15 amino acids. The CDR3 spells CASSFEGARTDTQYF. The CDR3 DNA reads TGTGCCAGCAGCTTCGAGGGGGCCCGCACAGATACGCAGTATTTT.

This clonotype has at least ten counts. V gene TRBV12-3 or TRBV12-4 combines with J gene TRBJ2-3, with D uncertain. The CDR3 totals 15 residues. V lost 3 bases and J lost 10, with 20 bases in between. The CDR3 here is CASSFWLFAEKAQYF. In nucleotides, the CDR3 is TGTGCCAGCAGTTTCTGGCTATTCGCCGAAAAGGCGCAGTATTTT.

In its sample, this clonotype was seen many times. The chain combines TRBV18 with TRBJ1-2; 7 bases fit TRBD1. Per germline, CDR1 KGHSH and CDR2 LQKENI. The CDR3 sequence is 14 residues long. The junction had 1 base not matched to a gene; V was cut back by 0 bases and J by 3 bases. The CDR3 loop is CASSPPTGDYGYTF. The CDR3 DNA is TGTGCCAGCTCACCACCCACAGGGGACTATGGCTACACCTTC.

This clonotype was found once. The gene calls are TRBV20-1 and TRBJ2-1; TRBD2 agrees at 8 bases. Germline trimming cut 6 bases from V and 6 bases from J; bases unmatched to any gene: 7. Germline V gene data show CDR1 as DFQATT and CDR2 as SNEGSKA (reference sequence). The CDR3 is made up of 13 amino acids. The CDR3 DNA reads as TGCAGTGCCGAGGATACTAGCGGCAATGAGCAGTTCTTC. It specifies CSAEDTSGNEQFF.

This chain connects TRBV7-9 to TRBJ2-3, with D perhaps TRBD2 (6 bases). Deletions cut 5 bases from V and 4 bases from J, with 13 bases between. The CDR3 length is 14 residues. The germline gives CDR1 SEHNR, CDR2 FQNEAQ (reference sequence). The DNA of the CDR3 is TGTGCCAGCAGCCACTGGGGACTTTCAGATACGCAGTATTTT. Protein sequence: CASSHWGLSDTQYF. Together with reference TRBV7-9 and TRBJ2-3, the CDR3 gives the full variable domain: DTGVSQNPRHKITKRGQNVTFRCDPISEHNRLYWYRQTLGQGPEFLTYFQNEAQLEKSRLLSDRFSAERPKGSFSTLEIQRTEQGDSAMYLCASSHWGLSDTQYFGPGTRLTVL.

This clonotype was observed a handful of times. The genes are TRBV5-1 and TRBJ2-7, with D perhaps being TRBD1 or TRBD2 (5 bases each). In germline, CDR1 is SGHRS, CDR2 YFSETQ. Trimming removed 3 bases at V and 2 bases at J, with 12 bases between. The CDR3 totals 14 residues. The CDR3 spells CASSSGTAAYEQYF. CDR3 coding DNA: TGCGCCAGCAGCTCCGGGACGGCTGCCTACGAGCAGTACTTC. Full variable domain (remainder filled in from reference TRBV5-1 and TRBJ2-7): KAGVTQTPRYLIKTRGQQVTLSCSPISGHRSVSWYQQTPGQGLQFLFEYFSETQRNKGNFPGRFSGRQFSNSRSEMNVSTLELGDSALYLCASSSGTAAYEQYFGPGTRLTVT.

The chain has TRBV30 and TRBJ2-2; perhaps TRBD2 as D (5 bases). The CDR3 is 11 amino acids. The germline gives CDR1 GTSNPN, CDR2 SVGIG (reference sequence). Trimming removed 1 base from V and 8 bases from J, with 5 bases in between. For the CDR3, the DNA is TGTGCCTGGAGTGCGGGAGGGGAGCTGTTTTTT. As protein: CAWSAGGELFF.

In its sample, this clonotype was seen a few times. The V and J genes are TRBV5-1 and TRBJ2-3, with 12 nucleotides matching TRBD2. The CDR3 runs 18 residues. The V gene's germline CDR1 is SGHRS and CDR2 YFSETQ. V was pared by 1 base and J by 4 bases, with 10 bases of the junction left unmatched. The CDR3 loop reads CASSLMSSGGAGSDTQYF. Here the CDR3 DNA reads TGCGCCAGCAGCTTGATGTCTAGCGGGGGGGCCGGGTCAGATACGCAGTATTTT.